This T cell receptor beta chain was recorded in a study of shared clonotypes between healthy human individuals. Among the unsorted PBMC samples, replicate PCRs used around 270 ng DNA, about 30,000 T cell genomes. In the source study's methods: From ImmunoSEQ came sequences covering only the junction and carrying no quality scores, so filtering differed. Repertoires were generated with immunoSEQ multiplex PCR, while TCRdb's copy carries only in-frame clones and drops some. V, J and clone size are those of that table, while D and trimming were read from the DNA. The sample lists about 490,000 clones, 70% to 85% occurring once. Germline values: CDR1 SGDLS, CDR2 YYNGEE. Germline trimming cut 3 bases from V and 5 bases from J; bases unmatched to any gene: 4. CDR3 length equals 13 residues.

The clonotype comes from a middle-aged woman in good health. Some clones in this sample may be carry-over from other donors' samples. The chain links TRBV9 to TRBJ2-5; 7 bases agree with TRBD1. Sequencing used PBMCs. The CDR3 protein is CASSGQGMETQYF. CDR3 bases: TGTGCCAGCAGCGGACAGGGAATGGAGACCCAGTACTTC. Full variable domain (remainder filled in from reference TRBV9 and TRBJ2-5): DSGVTQTPKHLITATGQRVTLRCSPRSGDLSVYWYQQSLDQGLQFLIQYYNGEERAKGNILERFSAQQFPDLHSELNLSSLELGDSALYFCASSGQGMETQYFGPGTRLLVL.